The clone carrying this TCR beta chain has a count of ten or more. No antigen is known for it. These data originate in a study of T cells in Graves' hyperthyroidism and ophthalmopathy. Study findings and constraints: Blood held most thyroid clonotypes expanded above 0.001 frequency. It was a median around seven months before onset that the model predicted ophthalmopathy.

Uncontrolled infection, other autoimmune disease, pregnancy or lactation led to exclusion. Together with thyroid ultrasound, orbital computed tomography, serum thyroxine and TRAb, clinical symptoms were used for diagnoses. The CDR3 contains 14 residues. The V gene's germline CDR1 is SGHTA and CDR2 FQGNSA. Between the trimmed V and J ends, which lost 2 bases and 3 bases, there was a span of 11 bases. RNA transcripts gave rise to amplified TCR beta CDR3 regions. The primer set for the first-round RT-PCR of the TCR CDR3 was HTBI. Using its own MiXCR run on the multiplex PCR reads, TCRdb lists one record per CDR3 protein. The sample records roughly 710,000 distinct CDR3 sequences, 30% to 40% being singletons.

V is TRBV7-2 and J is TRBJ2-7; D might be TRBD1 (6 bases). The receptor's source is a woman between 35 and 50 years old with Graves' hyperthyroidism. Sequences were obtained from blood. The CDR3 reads CASSLRRGSYEQYF. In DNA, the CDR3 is TGTGCCAGCAGCTTACGAAGGGGGAGCTACGAGCAGTACTTC.